This T cell receptor beta chain is from a study of cytomegalovirus exposure and HLA in healthy donors. Sequenced by immunoSEQ multiplex PCR; TCRdb stores in-frame clones only, minus some. This sample carries 130,000 to 150,000 clones, 84% of them seen once, and the ten largest clones take 1.4% to 1.5%. The V end lost 5 bases, the J end lost 0 bases, and 17 bases lay between the germline ends. Germline CDR1 reads MNHEY; CDR2 reads SMNVEV (reference sequence). There are 17 residues in the CDR3. Sequenced material: PBMCs. The receptor was derived from a young woman in good health and CMV-seronegative. The rearrangement joins TRBV27 to TRBJ2-1; D not resolved. The CDR3 bases are TGTGCCAGCAGTCCACGACCCCGTCCTAGCTCCTACAATGAGCAGTTCTTC. This codes for CASSPRPRPSSYNEQFF.